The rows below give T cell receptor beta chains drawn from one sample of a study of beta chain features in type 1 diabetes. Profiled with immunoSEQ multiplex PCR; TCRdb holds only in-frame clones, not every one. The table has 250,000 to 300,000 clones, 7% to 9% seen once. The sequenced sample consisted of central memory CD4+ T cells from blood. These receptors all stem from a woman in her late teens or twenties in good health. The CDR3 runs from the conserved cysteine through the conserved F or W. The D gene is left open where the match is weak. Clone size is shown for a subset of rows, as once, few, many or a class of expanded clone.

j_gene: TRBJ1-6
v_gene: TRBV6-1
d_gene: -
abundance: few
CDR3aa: CASSEPYNSPLHF
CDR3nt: TGTGCCAGCAGTGAACCCTATAATTCACCCCTCCACTTT

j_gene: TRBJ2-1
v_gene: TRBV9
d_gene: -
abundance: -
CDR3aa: CASSARGSSGNYNEQFF
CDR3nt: TGTGCCAGCAGCGCGAGGGGATCGAGCGGAAACTACAATGAGCAGTTCTTC

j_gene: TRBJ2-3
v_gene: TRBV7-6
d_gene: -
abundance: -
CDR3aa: CASSPWITQYF
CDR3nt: TGTGCCAGCAGCCCATGGATCACGCAGTATTTT

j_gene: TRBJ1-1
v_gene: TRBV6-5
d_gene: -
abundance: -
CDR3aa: CASSPQGNTEAFF
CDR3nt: TGTGCCAGCAGCCCCCAGGGGAACACTGAAGCTTTCTTT

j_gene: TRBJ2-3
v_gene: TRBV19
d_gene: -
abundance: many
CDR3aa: CASSLQGSDTQYF
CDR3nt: TGTGCCAGTAGTCTCCAGGGGTCAGATACGCAGTATTTT

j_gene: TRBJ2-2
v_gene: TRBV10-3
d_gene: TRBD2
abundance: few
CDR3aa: CASRSGTTTGELFF
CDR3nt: TGTGCCAGCAGATCCGGGACTACCACCGGGGAGCTGTTTTTT

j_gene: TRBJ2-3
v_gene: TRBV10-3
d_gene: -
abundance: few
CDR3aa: CAISPHGKGGATDSTDTQYF
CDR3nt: TGTGCCATCAGTCCCCACGGCAAGGGGGGCGCGACCGATAGCACAGATACGCAGTATTTT

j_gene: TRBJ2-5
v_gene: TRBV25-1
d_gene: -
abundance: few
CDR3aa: CASSTTRTPQETQYF
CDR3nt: TGTGCCAGCAGCACTACACGGACACCCCAAGAGACCCAGTACTTC

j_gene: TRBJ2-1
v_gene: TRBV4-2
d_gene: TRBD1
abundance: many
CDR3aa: CASSQGDRGGQFF
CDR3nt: TGTGCCAGCAGCCAGGGAGACAGGGGTGGGCAGTTCTTC

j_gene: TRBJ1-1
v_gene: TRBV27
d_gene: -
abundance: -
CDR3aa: CASSLGGETEAFF
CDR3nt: TGTGCCAGCAGTTTAGGGGGAGAAACTGAAGCTTTCTTT

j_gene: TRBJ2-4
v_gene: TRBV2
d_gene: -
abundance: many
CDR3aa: CASTGMGANIQYF
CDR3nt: TGTGCCAGCACCGGGATGGGGGCTAACATTCAGTACTTC

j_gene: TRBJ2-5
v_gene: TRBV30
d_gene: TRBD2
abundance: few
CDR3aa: CAWSVTSAETQYF
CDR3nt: TGTGCCTGGAGTGTAACTAGCGCGGAGACCCAGTACTTC

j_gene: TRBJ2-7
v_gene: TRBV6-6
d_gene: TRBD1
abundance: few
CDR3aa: CASSRTGASYEQYF
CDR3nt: TGTGCCAGCAGTCGGACAGGGGCCTCCTACGAGCAGTACTTC

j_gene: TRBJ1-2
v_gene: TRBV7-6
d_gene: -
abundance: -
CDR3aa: CASSADPEGGYTF
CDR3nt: TGTGCCAGCAGCGCCGACCCGGAGGGGGGCTACACCTTC

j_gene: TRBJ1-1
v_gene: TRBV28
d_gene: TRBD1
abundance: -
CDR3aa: CASTPPGTGGTEAFF
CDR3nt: TGTGCCAGCACCCCCCCCGGGACAGGGGGCACTGAAGCTTTCTTT

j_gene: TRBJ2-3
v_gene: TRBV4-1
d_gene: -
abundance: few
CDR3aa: CASSQELQGTQYF
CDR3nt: TGCGCCAGCAGCCAAGAACTACAGGGTACGCAGTATTTT

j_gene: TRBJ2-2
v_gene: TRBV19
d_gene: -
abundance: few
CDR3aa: CASRNRQRRNTGELFF
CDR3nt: TGTGCCAGTAGAAATCGACAGCGAAGGAACACCGGGGAGCTGTTTTTT

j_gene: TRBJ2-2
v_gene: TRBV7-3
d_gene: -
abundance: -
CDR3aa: CASSSDGAGELFF
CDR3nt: TGTGCCAGCAGCTCTGATGGGGCCGGGGAGCTGTTTTTT

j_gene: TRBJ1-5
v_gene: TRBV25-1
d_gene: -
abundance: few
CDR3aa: CASSATGNQPQHF
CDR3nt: TGTGCCAGCAGCGCTACGGGGAATCAGCCCCAGCATTTT

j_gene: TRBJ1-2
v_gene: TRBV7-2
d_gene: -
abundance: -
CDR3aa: CASSLRRGGYGYTF
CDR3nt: TGTGCCAGCAGCTTAAGAAGGGGTGGCTATGGCTACACCTTC

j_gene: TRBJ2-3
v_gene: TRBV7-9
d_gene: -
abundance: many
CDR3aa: CASSPRGPDTQYF
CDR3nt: TGTGCCAGCAGCCCGAGGGGTCCAGATACGCAGTATTTT

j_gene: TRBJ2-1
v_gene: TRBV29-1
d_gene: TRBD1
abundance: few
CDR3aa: CSASDRASYNEQFF
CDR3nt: TGCAGCGCGTCAGACAGGGCATCCTACAATGAGCAGTTCTTC

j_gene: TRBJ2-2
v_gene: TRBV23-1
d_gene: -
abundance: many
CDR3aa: CARRTGELFF
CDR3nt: TGCGCCAGGAGGACCGGGGAGCTGTTTTTT

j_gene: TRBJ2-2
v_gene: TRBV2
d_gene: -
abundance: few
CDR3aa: CASSADYSGELFF
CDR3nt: TGTGCCAGCAGTGCGGACTATTCCGGGGAGCTGTTTTTT

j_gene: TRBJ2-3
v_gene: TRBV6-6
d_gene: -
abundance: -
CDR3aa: CASSLRDTQYF
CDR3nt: TGTGCCAGCAGTCTCCGGGATACGCAGTATTTT

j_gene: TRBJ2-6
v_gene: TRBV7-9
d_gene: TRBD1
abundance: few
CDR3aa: CASSPGQGGANVLTF
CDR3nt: TGTGCCAGCAGCCCCGGACAGGGTGGGGCCAACGTCCTGACTTTC

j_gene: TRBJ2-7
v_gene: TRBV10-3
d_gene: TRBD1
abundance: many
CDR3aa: CAMGQGPPNEQYF
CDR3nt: TGTGCCATGGGACAGGGCCCACCTAACGAGCAGTACTTC

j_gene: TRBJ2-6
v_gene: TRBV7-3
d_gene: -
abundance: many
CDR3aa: CASSQTPPGQGTNVLTF
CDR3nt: TGTGCCAGCAGCCAAACACCACCGGGACAAGGGACCAACGTCCTGACTTTC

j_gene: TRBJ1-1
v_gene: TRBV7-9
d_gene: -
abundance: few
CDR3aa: CASSSIDGEAFF
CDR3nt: TGTGCCAGCAGCTCGATAGACGGTGAAGCTTTCTTT

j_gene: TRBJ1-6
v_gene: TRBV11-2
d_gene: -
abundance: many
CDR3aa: CASSLPTSSPLHF
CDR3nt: TGTGCCAGCAGCCTGCCTACCTCTTCACCCCTCCACTTT

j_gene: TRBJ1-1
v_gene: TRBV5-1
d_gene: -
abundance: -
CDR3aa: CASSWGESQDEAFF
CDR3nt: TGCGCCAGCAGCTGGGGAGAATCGCAGGATGAAGCTTTCTTT

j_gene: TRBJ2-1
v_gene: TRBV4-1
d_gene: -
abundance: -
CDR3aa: CASSQDMTSYNEQFF
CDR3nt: TGTGCCAGCAGCCAAGATATGACTAGCTACAATGAGCAGTTCTTC

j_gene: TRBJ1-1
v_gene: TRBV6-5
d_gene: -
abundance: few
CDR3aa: CASINRRANTEAFF
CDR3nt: TGTGCCAGCATAAATCGGAGGGCGAACACTGAAGCTTTCTTT

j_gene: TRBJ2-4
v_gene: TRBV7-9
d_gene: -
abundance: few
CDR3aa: CASSLNSGGNIQYF
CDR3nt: TGTGCCAGCAGCTTAAACTCTGGGGGAAACATTCAGTACTTC

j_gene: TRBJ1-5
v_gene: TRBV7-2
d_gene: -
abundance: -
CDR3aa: CASSYDLQPQHF
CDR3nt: TGTGCCAGCAGCTATGACCTACAGCCCCAGCATTTT

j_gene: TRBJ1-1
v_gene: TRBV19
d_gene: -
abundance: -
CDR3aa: CASNGGFTEAFF
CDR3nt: TGTGCCAGTAATGGGGGTTTCACTGAAGCTTTCTTT

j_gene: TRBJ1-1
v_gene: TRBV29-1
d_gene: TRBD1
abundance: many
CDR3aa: CSVLGQGAFF
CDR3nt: TGCAGCGTTCTGGGACAGGGGGCTTTCTTT

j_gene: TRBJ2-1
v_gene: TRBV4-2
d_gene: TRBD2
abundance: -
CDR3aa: CASSQAQRGGGQFF
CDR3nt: TGTGCCAGCAGCCAGGCGCAGCGGGGGGGCGGACAGTTCTTC

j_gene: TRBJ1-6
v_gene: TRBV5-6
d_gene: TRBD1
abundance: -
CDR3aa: CASTGGTGRNSPLHF
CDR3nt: TGTGCCAGCACCGGAGGGACAGGGAGGAATTCACCCCTCCACTTT

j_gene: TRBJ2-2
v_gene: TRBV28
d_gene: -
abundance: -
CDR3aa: CASSLWGGPGELFF
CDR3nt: TGTGCCAGCAGTTTATGGGGGGGCCCCGGGGAGCTGTTTTTT

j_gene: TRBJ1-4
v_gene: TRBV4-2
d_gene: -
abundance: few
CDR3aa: CASSQDSGRLNEKLFF
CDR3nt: TGTGCCAGCAGCCAAGATTCAGGGAGACTAAATGAAAAACTGTTTTTT

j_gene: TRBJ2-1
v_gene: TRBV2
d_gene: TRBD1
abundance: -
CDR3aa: CASSVSAGGQFF
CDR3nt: TGTGCCAGCAGTGTATCGGCAGGGGGCCAGTTCTTC